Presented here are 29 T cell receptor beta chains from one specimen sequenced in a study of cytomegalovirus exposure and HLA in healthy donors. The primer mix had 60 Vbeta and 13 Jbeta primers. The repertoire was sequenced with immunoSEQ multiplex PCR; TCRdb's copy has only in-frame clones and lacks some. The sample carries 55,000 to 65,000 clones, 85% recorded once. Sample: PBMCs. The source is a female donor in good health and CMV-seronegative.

The CDR3 loop reads CASREDREELFF. In DNA form, the CDR3 reads TGTGCCAGCAGGGAAGACAGGGAGGAACTGTTTTTT. The chain combines TRBV7-2 with TRBJ1-4; 7 bases line up with TRBD1. The V segment lost 6 bases and the J segment 12 bases; nucleotides outside the gene matches: 7. From germline, CDR1 is SGHTA and CDR2 FQGNSA. CDR3 length: 12 amino acids. The variable domain in full, with the rest retrieved from reference TRBV7-2 and TRBJ1-4, is GAGVSQSPSNKVTEKGKDVELRCDPISGHTALYWYRQSLGQGLEFLIYFQGNSAPDKSGLPSDRFSAERTGGSVSTLTIQRTQQEDSAVYLCASREDREELFFGSGTQLSVL.

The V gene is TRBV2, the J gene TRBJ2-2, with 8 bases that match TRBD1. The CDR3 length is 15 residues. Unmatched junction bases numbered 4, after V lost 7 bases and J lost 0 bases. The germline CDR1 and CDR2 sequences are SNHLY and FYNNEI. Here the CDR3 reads CASTDRGANTGELFF. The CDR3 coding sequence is TGTGCCAGCACCGACAGGGGCGCGAACACCGGGGAGCTGTTTTTT.

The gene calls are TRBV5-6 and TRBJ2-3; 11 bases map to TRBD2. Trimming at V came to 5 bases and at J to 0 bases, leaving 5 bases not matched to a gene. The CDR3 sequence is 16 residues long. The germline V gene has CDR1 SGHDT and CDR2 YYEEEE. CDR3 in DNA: TGTGCCAGCAGTCTAGCGGGGGGTCCTAGCACAGATACGCAGTATTTT. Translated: CASSLAGGPSTDTQYF. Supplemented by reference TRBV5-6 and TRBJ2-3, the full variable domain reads DAGVTQSPTHLIKTRGQQVTLRCSPKSGHDTVSWYQQALGQGPQFIFQYYEEEERQRGNFPDRFSGHQFPNYSSELNVNALLLGDSALYLCASSLAGGPSTDTQYFGPGTRLTVL.

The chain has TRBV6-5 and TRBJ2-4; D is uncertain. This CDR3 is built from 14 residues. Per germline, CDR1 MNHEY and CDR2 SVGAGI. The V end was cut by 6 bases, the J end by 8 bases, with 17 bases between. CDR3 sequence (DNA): TGTGCCAGCAGATCCGCCCAGTCTCTAGACATTCAGTACTTC. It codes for CASRSAQSLDIQYF.

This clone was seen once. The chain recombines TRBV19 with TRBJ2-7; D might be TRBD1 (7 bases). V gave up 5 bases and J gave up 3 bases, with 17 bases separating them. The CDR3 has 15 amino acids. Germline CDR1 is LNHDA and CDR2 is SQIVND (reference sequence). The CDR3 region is CASSSMTGRDYEQYF. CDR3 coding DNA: TGTGCCAGTAGTTCAATGACAGGGCGGGACTACGAGCAGTACTTC.

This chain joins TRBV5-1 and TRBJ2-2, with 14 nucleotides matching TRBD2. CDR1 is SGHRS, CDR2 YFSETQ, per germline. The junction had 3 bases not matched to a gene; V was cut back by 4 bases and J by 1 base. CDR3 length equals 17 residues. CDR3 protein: CASSLGTSGRNTGELFF. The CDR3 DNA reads TGCGCCAGCAGCCTCGGGACTAGCGGGAGGAACACCGGGGAGCTGTTTTTT. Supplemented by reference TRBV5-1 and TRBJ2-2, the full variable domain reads KAGVTQTPRYLIKTRGQQVTLSCSPISGHRSVSWYQQTPGQGLQFLFEYFSETQRNKGNFPGRFSGRQFSNSRSEMNVSTLELGDSALYLCASSLGTSGRNTGELFFGEGSRLTVL.

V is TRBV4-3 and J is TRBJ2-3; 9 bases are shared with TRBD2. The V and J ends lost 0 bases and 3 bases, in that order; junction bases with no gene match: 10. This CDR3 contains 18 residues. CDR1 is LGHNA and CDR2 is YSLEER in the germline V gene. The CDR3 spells CASSQDLVGGRGTDTQYF. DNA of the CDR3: TGCGCCAGCAGCCAAGATTTGGTAGGCGGGAGGGGTACAGATACGCAGTATTTT.

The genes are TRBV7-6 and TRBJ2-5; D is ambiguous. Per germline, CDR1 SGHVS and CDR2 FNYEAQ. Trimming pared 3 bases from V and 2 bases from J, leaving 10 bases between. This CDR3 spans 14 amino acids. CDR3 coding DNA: TGTGCCAGCAGCTTGAGACACCTACAAGAGACCCAGTACTTC. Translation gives CASSLRHLQETQYF.

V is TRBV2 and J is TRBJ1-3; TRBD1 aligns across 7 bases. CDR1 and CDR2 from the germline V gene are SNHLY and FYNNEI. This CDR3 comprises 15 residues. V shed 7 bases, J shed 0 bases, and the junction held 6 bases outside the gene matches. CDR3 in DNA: TGTGCCAGCATAGGGGGCGGCCCCTCTGGAAACACCATATATTTT. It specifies CASIGGGPSGNTIYF.

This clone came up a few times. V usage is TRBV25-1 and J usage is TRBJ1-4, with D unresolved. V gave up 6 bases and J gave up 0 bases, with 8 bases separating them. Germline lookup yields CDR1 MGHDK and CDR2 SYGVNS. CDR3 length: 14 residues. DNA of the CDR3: TGTGCCAGCAGGGAGGGATCAACTAATGAAAAACTGTTTTTT. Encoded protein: CASREGSTNEKLFF.

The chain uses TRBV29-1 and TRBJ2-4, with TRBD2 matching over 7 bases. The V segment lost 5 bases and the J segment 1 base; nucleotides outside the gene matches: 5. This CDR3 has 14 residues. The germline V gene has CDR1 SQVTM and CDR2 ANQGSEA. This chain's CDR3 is CSVRRESAKNIQYF. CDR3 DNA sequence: TGCAGCGTTCGGCGGGAGAGTGCCAAAAACATTCAGTACTTC.

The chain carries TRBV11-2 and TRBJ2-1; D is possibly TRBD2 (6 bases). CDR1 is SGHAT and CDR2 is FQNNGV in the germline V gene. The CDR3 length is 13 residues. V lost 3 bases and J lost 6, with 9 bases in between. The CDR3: CASSLGGINEQFF. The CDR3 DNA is TGTGCCAGCAGCTTGGGGGGAATCAATGAGCAGTTCTTC.

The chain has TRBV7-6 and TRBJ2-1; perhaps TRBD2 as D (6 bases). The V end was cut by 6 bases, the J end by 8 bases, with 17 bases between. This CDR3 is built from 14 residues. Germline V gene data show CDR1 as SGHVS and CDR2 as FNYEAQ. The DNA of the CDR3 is TGTGCCAGCAGTCCCTATGGGGGAGGAGATGAGCAGTTCTTC. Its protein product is CASSPYGGGDEQFF.

CDR3 in DNA: TGTGCCTGGAGCAAATTTGCGGGAGGGCCCCACAATGAGCAGTTCTTC. Amino acid sequence: CAWSKFAGGPHNEQFF. The rearrangement links TRBV30 to TRBJ2-1; TRBD2 matches at 9 bases. Germline values: CDR1 GTSNPN, CDR2 SVGIG (reference sequence). The CDR3 has 16 amino acids. The V segment lost 3 bases and the J segment 5 bases; nucleotides outside the gene matches: 11.

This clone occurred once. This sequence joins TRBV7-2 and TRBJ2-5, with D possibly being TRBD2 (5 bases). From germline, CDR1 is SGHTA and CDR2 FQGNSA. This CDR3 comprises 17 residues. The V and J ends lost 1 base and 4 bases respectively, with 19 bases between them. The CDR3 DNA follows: TGTGCCAGCAGCTTAGTGAGAAGGGCTAGCCGCACAGAGACCCAGTACTTC. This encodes CASSLVRRASRTETQYF.

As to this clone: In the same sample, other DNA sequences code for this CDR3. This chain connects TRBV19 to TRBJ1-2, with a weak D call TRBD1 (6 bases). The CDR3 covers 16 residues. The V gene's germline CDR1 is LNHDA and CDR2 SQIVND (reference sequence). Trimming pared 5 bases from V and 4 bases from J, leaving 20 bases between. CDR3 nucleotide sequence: TGTGCCAGTAGTGCTCTGGGGGCTAGGCACTTCTATGGCTACACCTTC. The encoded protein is CASSALGARHFYGYTF.

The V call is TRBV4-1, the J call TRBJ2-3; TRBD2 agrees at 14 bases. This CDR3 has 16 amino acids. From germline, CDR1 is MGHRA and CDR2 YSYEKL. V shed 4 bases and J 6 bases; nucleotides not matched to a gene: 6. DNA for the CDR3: TGCGCCAGCAGCCCGGGACTAGCGGGGGCCCGGGATACGCAGTATTTT. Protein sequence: CASSPGLAGARDTQYF.

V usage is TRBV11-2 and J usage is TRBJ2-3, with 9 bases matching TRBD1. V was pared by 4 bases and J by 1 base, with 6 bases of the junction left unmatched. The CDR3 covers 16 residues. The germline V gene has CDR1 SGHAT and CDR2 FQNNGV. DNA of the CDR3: TGTGCCAGCAGCTCTCCGAGGACAGGGGGCACAGATACGCAGTATTTT. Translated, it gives CASSSPRTGGTDTQYF.

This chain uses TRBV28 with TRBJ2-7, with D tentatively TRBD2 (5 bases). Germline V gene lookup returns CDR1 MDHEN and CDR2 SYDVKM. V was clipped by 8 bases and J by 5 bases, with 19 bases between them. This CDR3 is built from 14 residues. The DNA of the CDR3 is TGTGCCAGCGTCTCGTCGGGCCCTAGCCACGAGCAGTACTTC. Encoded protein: CASVSSGPSHEQYF.

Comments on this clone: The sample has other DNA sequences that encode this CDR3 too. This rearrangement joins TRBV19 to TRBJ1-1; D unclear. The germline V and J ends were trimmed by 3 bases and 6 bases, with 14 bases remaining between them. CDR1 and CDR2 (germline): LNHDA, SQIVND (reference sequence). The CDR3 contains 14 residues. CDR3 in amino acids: CASSIRGNPAEAFF. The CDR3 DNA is TGTGCCAGTAGTATTCGCGGGAATCCGGCTGAAGCTTTCTTT.

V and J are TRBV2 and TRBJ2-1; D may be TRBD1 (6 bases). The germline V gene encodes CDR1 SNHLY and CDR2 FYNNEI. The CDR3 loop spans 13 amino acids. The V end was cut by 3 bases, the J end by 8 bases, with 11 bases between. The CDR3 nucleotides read TGTGCCAGCAGTGAGCAGGGGTGGCATGAGCAGTTCTTC. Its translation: CASSEQGWHEQFF.

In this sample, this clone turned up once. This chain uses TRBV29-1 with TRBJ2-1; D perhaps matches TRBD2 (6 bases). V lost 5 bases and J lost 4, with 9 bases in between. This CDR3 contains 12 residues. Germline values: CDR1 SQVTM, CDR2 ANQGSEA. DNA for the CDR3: TGCAGCGTTAGAGGAGGGTACAATGAGCAGTTCTTC. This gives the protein CSVRGGYNEQFF.

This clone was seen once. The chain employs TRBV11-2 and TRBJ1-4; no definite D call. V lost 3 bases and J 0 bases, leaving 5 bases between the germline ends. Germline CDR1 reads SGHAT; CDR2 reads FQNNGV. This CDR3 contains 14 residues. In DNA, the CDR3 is TGTGCCAGCAGCTTTAGTCCAACTAATGAAAAACTGTTTTTT. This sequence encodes CASSFSPTNEKLFF.

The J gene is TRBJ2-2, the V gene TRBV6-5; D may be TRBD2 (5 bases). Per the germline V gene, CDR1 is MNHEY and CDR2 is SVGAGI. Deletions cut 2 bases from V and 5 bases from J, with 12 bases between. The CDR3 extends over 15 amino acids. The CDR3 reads CASSYGRLTTGELFF. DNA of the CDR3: TGTGCCAGCAGTTACGGGAGACTTACTACCGGGGAGCTGTTTTTT.

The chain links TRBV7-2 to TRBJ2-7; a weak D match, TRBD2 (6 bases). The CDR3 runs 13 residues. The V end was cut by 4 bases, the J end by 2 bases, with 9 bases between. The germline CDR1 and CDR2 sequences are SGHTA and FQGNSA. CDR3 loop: CASSSGRAYEQYF. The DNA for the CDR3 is TGTGCCAGCAGCTCCGGGAGAGCCTACGAGCAGTACTTC.

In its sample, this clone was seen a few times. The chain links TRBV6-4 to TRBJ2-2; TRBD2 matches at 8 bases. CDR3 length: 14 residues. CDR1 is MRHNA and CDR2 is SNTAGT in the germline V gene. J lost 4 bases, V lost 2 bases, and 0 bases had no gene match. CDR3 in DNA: TGTGCCAGCAGTGACGGGACTAGCACCGGGGAGCTGTTTTTT. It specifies CASSDGTSTGELFF.

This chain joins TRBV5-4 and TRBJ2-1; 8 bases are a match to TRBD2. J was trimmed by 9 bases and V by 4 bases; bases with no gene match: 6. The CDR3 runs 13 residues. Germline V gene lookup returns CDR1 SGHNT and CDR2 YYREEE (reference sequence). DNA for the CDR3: TGTGCCAGCAGCCGGACTAGCACAACTGAGCAGTTCTTC. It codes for CASSRTSTTEQFF.

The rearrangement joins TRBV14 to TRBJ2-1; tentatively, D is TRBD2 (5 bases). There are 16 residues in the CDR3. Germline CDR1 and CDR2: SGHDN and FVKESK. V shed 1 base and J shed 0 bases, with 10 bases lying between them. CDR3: CASSQGTGSSYNEQFF. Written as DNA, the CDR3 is TGTGCCAGCAGCCAAGGCACGGGGAGCTCCTACAATGAGCAGTTCTTC.

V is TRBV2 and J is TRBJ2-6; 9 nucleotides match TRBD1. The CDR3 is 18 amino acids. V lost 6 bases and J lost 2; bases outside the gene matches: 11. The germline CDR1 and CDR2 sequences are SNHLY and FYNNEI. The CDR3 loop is CASRDPAGQGPGANVLTF. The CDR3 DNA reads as TGTGCCAGCAGGGACCCCGCGGGACAGGGACCTGGGGCCAACGTCCTGACTTTC.